Listed below are T cell receptor beta chains from one sample, sequenced in a study of identical twins. A single record per CDR3 protein comes from TCRdb applying MiXCR to the 5' RACE reads. The repertoire holds around 490,000 distinct CDR3 sequences, with roughly 15% as singletons. The same specimen was also included in a second study, on yellow fever vaccine responses in identical twins.

Sequenced: CD4+ T cells sorted from blood. All receptors come from a woman aged 18-29 years in good health. The CDR3 runs from the conserved cysteine through the conserved F or W. A D gene is named only where the DNA matches it firmly. Clone size is given for some rows only: seen once, a few or many times, or a class if the clone is expanded.

d_call j_call clone_size v_call cdr3_nt cdr3_aa
TRBD2 TRBJ2-3 many TRBV29-1 TGCAGCGTTGAGACTAGCGGGGGGTCCACAGATACGCAGTATTTT CSVETSGGSTDTQYF
TRBD1 TRBJ1-1 few TRBV20-1 TGCAGTGCTCCCCGACAGGGGGGAGGGAACACTGAAGCTTTCTTT CSAPRQGGGNTEAFF
TRBD2 TRBJ2-1 few TRBV3-1 TGTGCCAGCAGCCAAGGGGTTAGCGGGAGTTCCGGGTACAATGAGCAGTTCTTC CASSQGVSGSSGYNEQFF
- TRBJ2-7 - TRBV20-1 TGCAGTGCGGGAGCGCGGTTGGGGTTTGACGTTGACGAGCAGTACTTC CSAGARLGFDVDEQYF
- TRBJ2-7 - TRBV28 TGTGCCAGCAGTCATTTTTTCGAGCAGTACTTC CASSHFFEQYF
TRBD2 TRBJ2-5 - TRBV5-1 TGCGCCAGCAGATCCCCTGGAGGGGCGGGGGAAGGGACCCAGTACTTC CASRSPGGAGEGTQYF
- TRBJ2-7 - TRBV25-1 TGTGCCAGCAGTAACCGGGCCGCCCATGGGCAGTACTTC CASSNRAAHGQYF
- TRBJ2-6 - TRBV18 TGTGCCAGCTCACCAACTGGGGCCAACGTCCTGACTTTC CASSPTGANVLTF
TRBD1 TRBJ1-1 few TRBV20-1 TGCAGTGCTAGGAGGACAGGGAACACTGAAGCTTTCTTT CSARRTGNTEAFF
- TRBJ1-1 many TRBV5-1 TGCGCCAGCAGCTTGATGGACCTCACTGAAGCTTTCTTT CASSLMDLTEAFF
TRBD2 TRBJ2-3 few TRBV20-1 TGCAGTGCTAGAGATCAGACTAGCGGAGGTTCATTGACGGGTACGCAGTATTTT CSARDQTSGGSLTGTQYF
TRBD2 TRBJ2-1 - TRBV24-1 TGTGCCACCAGTGGGTTAATAGCGGGGGGGAATAATGAGCAGTTCTTC CATSGLIAGGNNEQFF
- TRBJ2-1 few TRBV7-9 TGTGCCAGCAGCTTAGCGGACCGACACAATGAGCAGTTCTTC CASSLADRHNEQFF
TRBD2 TRBJ2-5 few TRBV11-1 TGTGCCAGCAGCCTGGTGGCTAGCGGGAGGCCTGGCGTGGGAACCCAGTACTTC CASSLVASGRPGVGTQYF
- TRBJ2-1 few TRBV10-3 TGTGCCATCAGTGGGGTAGCGGAGTCCTACAATGAGCAGTTCTTC CAISGVAESYNEQFF
- TRBJ2-3 many TRBV7-9 TGTGCCAGCAGCCCTATTTCCAAGAGCACAGATACGCAGTATTTT CASSPISKSTDTQYF
- TRBJ1-1 - TRBV12-3/TRBV12-4 TGTGCCAGCAGTATTTCCGAGGGCACTGAAGCTTTCTTT CASSISEGTEAFF
TRBD2 TRBJ2-7 - TRBV20-1 TGCAGTGCTATTATTAGCGGGACCTCCTACGAGCAGTACTTC CSAIISGTSYEQYF
- TRBJ2-5 few TRBV6-1 TGTGCCAGCAGCCCCACTATACCCTTTTGGGAGACCCAGTACTTC CASSPTIPFWETQYF
- TRBJ1-3 - TRBV28 TGTGCCAGCAGTTTAGGGCGCGGGACTGGAAACACCATATATTTT CASSLGRGTGNTIYF
- TRBJ2-3 few TRBV6-5 TGTGCCAGCAGTTACTCGATGGGACGGTCGGGGGCAGATACGCAGTATTTT CASSYSMGRSGADTQYF
- TRBJ1-5 once TRBV28 TGTGCCAGTCTCTCTGACTACTGGAATCAGCCCCAGCATTTT CASLSDYWNQPQHF
TRBD2 TRBJ2-7 - TRBV9 TGTGCCAGCAGCGTGGGGACTAGCGGGAACTACGAGCAGTACTTC CASSVGTSGNYEQYF
TRBD1 TRBJ2-7 - TRBV27 TGTGCCAGCAGTTACAAGGGACAGGGGGTTTCCTACGAGCAGTACTTC CASSYKGQGVSYEQYF
TRBD2 TRBJ2-7 - TRBV4-1 TGCGCCAGCAGCCAGGATAGCGGGGGTACCTACGAGCAGTACTTC CASSQDSGGTYEQYF
- TRBJ2-3 many TRBV5-1 TGCGCCAGCAGCAGGGAGAACACAGATACGCAGTATTTT CASSRENTDTQYF
- TRBJ2-2 - TRBV5-6 TGTGCCAGCAGCCTTCCAGTGACTAGTTCCACCGGGGAGCTGTTTTTT CASSLPVTSSTGELFF
- TRBJ2-6 few TRBV7-9 TGTGCCAGCAGCCCCCTTGGATCTGGGGCCAACGTCCTGACTTTC CASSPLGSGANVLTF
- TRBJ2-7 few TRBV6-4 TGTGCCAGCAGTGACGACTACGAGCAGTACTTC CASSDDYEQYF
TRBD2 TRBJ2-2 - TRBV20-1 TGCAGTGCTAGATCCGGGACTAGCGGCAACACCGGGGAGCTGTTTTTT CSARSGTSGNTGELFF
- TRBJ2-1 few TRBV11-3 TGTGCCAGCAGCTCGAGGCCCCCGAGCGATGAGCAGTTCTTC CASSSRPPSDEQFF
- TRBJ1-5 - TRBV12-3/TRBV12-4 TGTGCCAGCAGTCCAGCCCTGGCTCGAGAGCCCCAGCATTTT CASSPALAREPQHF
- TRBJ2-1 many TRBV29-1 TGCAGCGTTGCTAGAGCGTACAATGAGCAGTTCTTC CSVARAYNEQFF